Following are 9 T cell receptor beta chains from one sample sequenced in a study of blood T cell repertoires in COVID-19. Produced via immunoSEQ multiplex PCR; TCRdb's table is partial and in-frame only. The table has some 60,000 clones, about 86% seen once. The sequencing sample was made of peripheral blood. These receptors all come from a woman older than 75 with active or convalescent COVID-19.

The chain links TRBV6-5 to TRBJ1-2, with D unclear. Between the trimmed V and J ends, which lost 0 bases and 2 bases, there was a span of 10 bases. Looked up from germline, CDR1 is MNHEY and CDR2 is SVGAGI. The CDR3 covers 15 residues. The CDR3 DNA follows: TGTGCCAGCAGTTACTCGCGGGTGGAGAACTATGGCTACACCTTC. The encoded protein is CASSYSRVENYGYTF.

This chain uses TRBV5-4 with TRBJ2-1, with D perhaps TRBD1 (6 bases). CDR1 is SGHNT, CDR2 YYREEE, per germline (reference sequence). The CDR3 has 15 residues. V was cut by 1 base and J by 5 bases, with 13 bases left in between. CDR3 protein: CASSLRGTHNNEQFF. CDR3 sequence (DNA): TGTGCCAGCAGCTTGCGTGGGACACACAACAATGAGCAGTTCTTC.

The rearrangement uses TRBV5-1 and TRBJ1-1; the match to TRBD1 covers 8 bases. The V segment lost 0 bases and the J segment 8 bases; nucleotides outside the gene matches: 0. Germline V lookup: CDR1 SGHRS, CDR2 YFSETQ. The CDR3 extends over 12 amino acids. The CDR3 DNA reads as TGCGCCAGCAGCTTGGCAGGGGGCGAAGCTTTCTTT. Amino acid sequence: CASSLAGGEAFF.

In DNA form, the CDR3 reads TGCGCCAGCAGCCCCGGGGGGGGCACAGATACGCAGTATTTT. Amino acids: CASSPGGGTDTQYF. The gene calls are TRBV10-1 and TRBJ2-3; 8 bases align to TRBD2. Germline V gene sequence: CDR1 WNHNN, CDR2 SYGVQD (reference sequence). Germline trimming cut 6 bases from V and 1 base from J; bases unmatched to any gene: 3. This CDR3 spans 14 amino acids.

CDR3: CASSQVATGDFIFGHTEAFF. The CDR3 nucleotides read TGCGCCAGCAGCCAAGTGGCGACAGGGGACTTCATATTCGGACACACTGAAGCTTTCTTT. The chain is built from TRBV4-3 and TRBJ1-1; 8 nucleotides agree with TRBD1. V dropped 1 base and J dropped 3; count of bases not matched to a gene: 19. Germline CDR1 and CDR2: LGHNA and YSLEER. This CDR3 contains 20 residues.

This clone was counted a few times. J is TRBJ2-7 and V is TRBV27; tentative D call: TRBD1 (7 bases). V shed 5 bases and J shed 1 base, with 12 bases lying between them. Germline CDR1 reads MNHEY; CDR2 reads SMNVEV (reference sequence). CDR3 size: 14 residues. For the CDR3, the DNA is TGTGCCAGCAGTCCAGGGGGGCCGTCCTACGAGCAGTACTTC. Translation: CASSPGGPSYEQYF.

The CDR3 reads CASSSLGLPTPGELFF. The DNA for the CDR3 is TGTGCCAGCTCATCCCTAGGACTACCAACACCTGGGGAGCTGTTTTTT. This sequence joins TRBV18 and TRBJ2-2; tentative D call: TRBD2 (6 bases). Germline V gives CDR1 KGHSH, CDR2 LQKENI. This CDR3 has 16 residues. The germline V and J ends were trimmed by 5 bases and 8 bases, with 21 bases remaining between them.

The J gene is TRBJ2-2, the V gene TRBV3-1 (or the pseudogene TRBV3-2), with TRBD2 matching over 9 bases. CDR1 and CDR2 (germline): LGHDT, YNNKEL (reference sequence). The CDR3 spans 18 residues. V dropped 1 base and J dropped 2; count of bases not matched to a gene: 8. CDR3 sequence reads: CASSQVPRLAENTGELFF. The CDR3 DNA is TGTGCCAGCAGCCAAGTTCCCAGACTAGCGGAAAACACCGGGGAGCTGTTTTTT.

This clone was seen a single time. V gene TRBV3-1 (or the pseudogene TRBV3-2) combines with J gene TRBJ2-2; weak D call: TRBD1 (5 bases). Germline CDR1 reads LGHDT; CDR2 reads YNNKEL (reference sequence). The CDR3 covers 16 residues. Deletions cut 5 bases from V and 3 bases from J, with 16 bases between. The CDR3 DNA follows: TGTGCCAGCAGCGCCCTCAAGGGGCTCCACACCGGGGAGCTGTTTTTT. Amino acids: CASSALKGLHTGELFF.